This TCR beta chain was sequenced during a study of blood T cells in healthy people across ages. Across the whole study: The capture of about one barcoded beta molecule per two T cells was achieved by template switching. The study's findings and limits: Measured against age, TCR beta diversity per million T cells decreased in a roughly linear manner.

In this sample, this clonotype turned up many times. The antigen remains unidentified. No fewer than 5.5 micrograms of total RNA were isolated from every sample. Trimming removed 4 bases from V and 6 bases from J, with 12 bases in between. Germline CDR1 SGHRS, CDR2 YFSETQ. The CDR3 runs 13 residues. Through a sample-barcoded 5' primer and a J-beta primer mix, a second PCR was run for 7 to 11 cycles. Every single cDNA molecule received a tag from a template-switch adaptor with 12 random nucleotides. One entry per CDR3 protein results from TCRdb running MiXCR on the 5' RACE reads. The sample holds 650,000 or so distinct CDR3 sequences, approximately 52% seen once.

Input material: blood. The rearrangement joins TRBV5-1 to TRBJ2-3; D is uncertain. The TCR was taken from a woman of 80 years or more in good health. The CDR3 spells CASSARPSDTQYF. The CDR3 DNA sequence: TGCGCCAGCAGCGCGCGGCCAAGTGATACGCAGTATTTT.